Listed below are T cell receptor beta chains from one sample, sequenced in a study of blood T cells in healthy people across ages. TCRdb called the 5' RACE reads again in MiXCR, with one record for every CDR3 protein. The table lists about 970,000 distinct CDR3 sequences, 45% to 60% of them singletons. The sequenced sample was blood. These receptors were obtained from a woman aged 60 to 75 in good health. Each CDR3 is given with its conserved first and last residue. The D gene is left open where the match is weak. Not all rows give a size; the values are once, few, many and, for expanded clones, a class.

v_call	d_call	j_call	cdr3_length	clone_size	cdr3_aa	cdr3_nt
TRBV28	.	TRBJ2-7	13	.	CASSGDGEYEQYF	TGTGCCAGCAGTGGGGACGGAGAATACGAGCAGTACTTC
TRBV12-3/TRBV12-4	.	TRBJ2-3	13	.	CASSWLSTDTQYF	TGTGCCAGCAGTTGGCTGAGCACAGATACGCAGTATTTT
TRBV20-1	TRBD2	TRBJ2-3	16	.	CSAEPGLAGVSDTQYF	TGCAGTGCAGAACCGGGACTAGCGGGAGTTTCAGATACGCAGTATTTT
TRBV4-1	.	TRBJ2-2	15	.	CASSLDPRGAGELFF	TGCGCCAGCAGCCTCGATCCCCGGGGCGCCGGGGAGCTGTTTTTT
TRBV4-1	.	TRBJ2-7	13	few	CASSQRAPSEQYF	TGCGCCAGCAGCCAAAGGGCCCCCTCCGAGCAGTACTTC
TRBV7-9	.	TRBJ1-5	14	.	CASSGIDSIQPQHF	TGTGCCAGCTCGGGGATCGACAGTATACAGCCCCAGCATTTT
TRBV20-1	.	TRBJ2-3	15	.	CSARPLGMMIDTQYF	TGCAGTGCTAGACCCCTAGGGATGATGATAGATACGCAGTATTTT
TRBV29-1	TRBD2	TRBJ2-3	14	.	CSVRTSGNTDTQYF	TGCAGCGTGCGGACTAGCGGTAACACAGATACGCAGTATTTT
TRBV4-3	.	TRBJ2-1	14	.	CASSQGGTLYEQFF	TGCGCCAGCAGCCAAGGAGGAACCCTTTATGAGCAGTTCTTC
TRBV15	TRBD1	TRBJ2-1	16	.	CATSSYDRGRGNEQFF	TGTGCCACCAGCAGCTATGACAGGGGGCGAGGCAATGAGCAGTTCTTC
TRBV28	.	TRBJ2-7	13	.	CASSLLYSAGRYF	TGTGCCAGCAGTTTATTATACTCGGCTGGACGGTACTTC
TRBV29-1	TRBD1	TRBJ2-3	13	.	CSVLPEGAHTQYF	TGCAGCGTTTTGCCTGAGGGGGCACATACGCAGTATTTT
TRBV7-3	.	TRBJ2-3	14	.	CASSLHGSVDTQYF	TGTGCCAGCAGCTTACATGGCAGTGTGGATACGCAGTATTTT
TRBV10-3	.	TRBJ2-3	14	.	CATNQKSSSDTQYF	TGTGCCACTAACCAGAAGTCATCCTCAGATACGCAGTATTTT
TRBV9	.	TRBJ2-3	14	.	CASSVEPRTDTQYF	TGTGCCAGCAGCGTAGAGCCCAGGACAGATACGCAGTATTTT
TRBV20-1	.	TRBJ2-7	15	.	CSATQISRGGYEQYF	TGCAGTGCTACCCAGATCTCGCGGGGAGGCTACGAGCAGTACTTC
TRBV20-1	.	TRBJ2-7	14	.	CSANPGHTSYEQYF	TGCAGTGCTAACCCCGGACATACATCCTACGAGCAGTACTTC
TRBV12-3/TRBV12-4	TRBD2	TRBJ2-7	16	.	CASSLGLAEGSYEQYF	TGTGCCAGCAGCCTGGGGCTAGCGGAGGGCTCCTACGAGCAGTACTTC
TRBV6-2/TRBV6-3	.	TRBJ1-5	15	few	CASSHPIGEDQPQHF	TGTGCCAGCAGTCATCCAATCGGGGAGGATCAGCCCCAGCATTTT
TRBV29-1	.	TRBJ2-5	12	.	CSVEVYAATQYF	TGCAGCGTTGAAGTGTATGCGGCGACCCAGTACTTC
TRBV29-1	.	TRBJ2-1	11	few	CSVDFYNEQFF	TGCAGCGTTGACTTTTACAATGAGCAGTTCTTC
TRBV27	TRBD1	TRBJ1-1	14	few	CASADRLGNTEAFF	TGTGCCAGTGCGGACAGGTTGGGAAACACTGAAGCTTTCTTT